This record looks at one T cell receptor beta chain sequence and its context. The data are from a study of blood T cell repertoires in COVID-19. CDR1 SGHNT and CDR2 YENEEA come from the germline V gene. The CDR3 consists of 18 residues. V lost 1 base, J lost 1 base, and 19 bases lay in between. Data came from immunoSEQ multiplex PCR; TCRdb stores just in-frame clones and leaves some out. The profile shows around 250,000 clones, 88% of them singletons. The chain has TRBV11-3 and TRBJ2-5; D is possibly TRBD2 (5 bases). The sequencing sample was made of PBMCs or T cells enriched from blood (not recorded which). The clonotype originates from a woman in her thirties or forties who had been exposed to COVID-19. The CDR3: CASSLGELASRLQETQYF. The CDR3 region has the DNA TGTGCCAGCAGCTTAGGGGAGCTAGCCTCCAGACTCCAAGAGACCCAGTACTTC. Drawing the rest from reference TRBV11-3 and TRBJ2-5, the complete variable domain is EAGVVQSPRYKIIEKKQPVAFWCNPISGHNTLYWYLQNLGQGPELLIRYENEEAVDDSQLPKDRFSAERLKGVDSTLKIQPAELGDSAVYLCASSLGELASRLQETQYFGPGTRLLVL.